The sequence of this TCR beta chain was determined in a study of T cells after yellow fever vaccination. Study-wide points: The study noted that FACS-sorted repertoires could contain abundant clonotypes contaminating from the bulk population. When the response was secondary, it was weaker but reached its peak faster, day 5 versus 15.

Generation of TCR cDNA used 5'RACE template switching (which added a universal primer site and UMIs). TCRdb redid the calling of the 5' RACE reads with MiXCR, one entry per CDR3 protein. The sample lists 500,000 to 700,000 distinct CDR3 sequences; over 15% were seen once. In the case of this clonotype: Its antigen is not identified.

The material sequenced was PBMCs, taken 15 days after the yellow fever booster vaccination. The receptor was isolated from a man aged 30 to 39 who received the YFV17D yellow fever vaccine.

In DNA, the CDR3 is TGTGCCATCAGTGACCGGGGGAACTATGGCTACACCTTC. Translation: CAISDRGNYGYTF. V and J are TRBV10-3 and TRBJ1-2, with D perhaps TRBD1 (5 bases). With 3 bases removed from V and 2 bases from J, the gap between germline ends came to 7 bases. There are 13 residues in the CDR3. Germline values: CDR1 ENHRY, CDR2 SYGVKD.